This T cell receptor beta chain was sequenced during a study of blood T cell repertoires in COVID-19. Looking at the study overall: COVID-19 samples, acute and convalescent, were from the United States, Italy and Spain.

Repertoires were generated with immunoSEQ multiplex PCR, while TCRdb's copy carries only in-frame clones and drops some. The sample gives around 170,000 clones, 70% to 85% of which show up once; roughly 12% is in the top ten. The length of the CDR3 is 15 residues. Trimming at V came to 4 bases and at J to 0 bases, leaving 6 bases not matched to a gene. Per the germline V gene, CDR1 is KGHSY and CDR2 is FQNENV. This chain uses TRBV16 with TRBJ2-7, with 7 bases that match TRBD2. The sequencing sample was made of PBMCs or T cells enriched from blood (not recorded which). This receptor was identified in a man over 45 who had recovered from COVID-19. The CDR3 protein is CASSREGFRSYEQYF. DNA of the CDR3: TGTGCCAGCAGCCGGGAGGGATTTCGCTCCTACGAGCAGTACTTC.